This T cell receptor beta chain was found in a study of blood T cell repertoires in COVID-19. Background on the study: PBMCs, B-cell-depleted T cells, or T cells provided the cDNA or gDNA that made up the material.

The length of the CDR3 is 17 residues. With V trimmed by 4 bases and J by 0 bases, 6 bases remained unmatched. The germline V gene has CDR1 MNHEY and CDR2 SMNVEV (reference sequence). The method was immunoSEQ multiplex PCR; TCRdb's version includes in-frame clones alone and lacks a portion of them. The profile shows 100,000 to 120,000 clones, 75% to 90% of them singletons. The genes are TRBV27 and TRBJ2-7; 13 bases are shared with TRBD2. This sequence originates from a woman aged 55-69 years with COVID-19, enrolled during active disease. Material: peripheral blood. CDR3 in DNA: TGTGCCAGCAGTTCACCAGGACTAGCGGGGGACTCCTACGAGCAGTACTTC. This codes for CASSSPGLAGDSYEQYF.